These 23 T cell receptor beta chains came from one sample sequenced in a study of T cells in Graves' hyperthyroidism and ophthalmopathy. It was RNA transcripts that yielded the amplified TCR beta CDR3 regions. When the TCR CDR3 underwent first-round RT-PCR, the HTBI primer set was used. TCRdb ran MiXCR on the multiplex PCR reads and lists one entry per CDR3 protein. In the table there are hundreds of thousands of distinct CDR3 sequences, just under 20% of which are singletons. The material sequenced was blood. The receptors originated from a man aged 40-55 years with Graves' ophthalmopathy.

This clonotype was picked up one time. V and J are TRBV15 and TRBJ2-7; 7 nucleotides line up with TRBD2. The junction had 3 bases not matched to a gene; V was cut back by 1 base and J by 0 bases. The germline CDR1 and CDR2 sequences are LNHNV and YYDKDF (reference sequence). CDR3 size: 15 residues. CDR3 bases: TGTGCCACCAGCAGAGGGGCTAGCGGCTCCTACGAGCAGTACTTC. Amino acids: CATSRGASGSYEQYF.

This clonotype turned up a few times. This chain joins TRBV2 and TRBJ2-5; D unclear. The CDR3 totals 14 residues. In germline, CDR1 is SNHLY, CDR2 FYNNEI. The ends were cut back, 2 bases at V and 4 bases at J, with 11 bases in the middle. CDR3 in DNA: TGTGCCAGCAGTGAACGGGCCAAGGGAGAGACCCAGTACTTC. Translation: CASSERAKGETQYF.

This clonotype was seen a handful of times. The chain joins TRBV7-3 to TRBJ1-2; D remains ambiguous. CDR1 is SGHTA and CDR2 is FQGTGA in the germline V gene. The CDR3 length is 15 residues. V was pared by 2 bases and J by 1 base, with 11 bases between. The CDR3 DNA is TGTGCCAGCAGCTTAGGCCCGCAAAATAACTATGGCTACACCTTC. Translating gives CASSLGPQNNYGYTF.

The chain recombines TRBV20-1 with TRBJ2-3, with D possibly TRBD2 on 6 matching bases. Germline V lookup: CDR1 DFQATT, CDR2 SNEGSKA (reference sequence). This CDR3 is built from 16 residues. Trimming removed 1 base at V and 2 bases at J, with 16 bases between. For the CDR3, the DNA is TGCAGTGCTAGAGGTCGTGTTAGCGGATACACAGATACGCAGTATTTT. Translating gives CSARGRVSGYTDTQYF.

The chain uses TRBV4-2 and TRBJ2-6; D call uncertain. CDR3 length: 17 residues. Looked up from germline, CDR1 is LGHNA and CDR2 is YNFKEQ. V gave up 0 bases and J gave up 0 bases, with 9 bases separating them. Here the CDR3 reads CASSQDMVNSGANVLTF. CDR3 DNA sequence: TGTGCCAGCAGCCAAGATATGGTGAACTCTGGGGCCAACGTCCTGACTTTC.

This clonotype was observed a handful of times. The rearrangement links TRBV7-9 to TRBJ1-2; no firm D call. Germline-derived CDR1 and CDR2 are SEHNR and FQNEAQ (reference sequence). The V and J ends lost 3 bases and 10 bases respectively, with 18 bases between them. This CDR3 is built from 14 residues. The CDR3 sequence is CASSFEGRTPSYTF. The CDR3 nucleotides are TGTGCCAGCAGCTTTGAGGGCAGGACTCCTTCCTACACCTTC.

The chain recombines TRBV9 with TRBJ1-1, with 7 positions matching TRBD1. CDR3 size: 16 residues. In germline, CDR1 is SGDLS, CDR2 YYNGEE. The trim removed 3 bases at V and 0 bases at J, leaving 8 bases unmatched. The CDR3 reads CASSAHRQGLNTEAFF. DNA of the CDR3: TGTGCCAGCAGCGCCCACCGACAGGGTTTGAACACTGAAGCTTTCTTT.

The CDR3 bases are TGTGCCAGCAGCCAAATTGAGGTAGCCAAAAACATTCAGTACTTC. Amino acid sequence: CASSQIEVAKNIQYF. This rearrangement joins TRBV5-6 to TRBJ2-4; D gene uncertain. V dropped 4 bases and J dropped 0 bases, with 11 bases sitting between them. The CDR3 length is 15 residues. CDR1 is SGHDT and CDR2 is YYEEEE in the germline V gene.

This clonotype was counted between two and nine times. The chain joins TRBV28 to TRBJ1-5, with D tentatively TRBD1 (5 bases). The CDR3 length is 15 residues. V was clipped by 7 bases and J by 2 bases, with 15 bases between them. From germline, CDR1 is MDHEN and CDR2 SYDVKM. This chain's CDR3 is CASILGAAGNQPQHF. The CDR3 DNA reads as TGTGCCAGCATCCTCGGGGCCGCGGGCAATCAGCCCCAGCATTTT.

This chain links TRBV18 with TRBJ1-1, with a weak D call TRBD1 (5 bases). The V end was cut by 6 bases, the J end by 4 bases, with 12 bases between. Germline-derived CDR1 and CDR2 are KGHSH and LQKENI. The CDR3 has 13 residues. The CDR3 here is CASSSGGGTEAFF. The CDR3 region has the DNA TGTGCCAGCTCCTCCGGTGGGGGCACTGAAGCTTTCTTT.

The J gene is TRBJ1-4, the V gene TRBV20-1; 9 positions match TRBD1. Trimming removed 5 bases from V and 6 bases from J; junction bases left unmatched: 7. This CDR3 comprises 14 residues. Germline lookup yields CDR1 DFQATT and CDR2 SNEGSKA (reference sequence). The CDR3, as DNA: TGCAGTGCTCGGGACAGGGAAGGGCATGAAAAACTGTTTTTT. Its protein is CSARDREGHEKLFF.

There are many counts of this clonotype. J is TRBJ1-2 and V is TRBV2; tentative D call: TRBD1 (6 bases). Germline CDR1 is SNHLY and CDR2 is FYNNEI. Deletions cut 8 bases from V and 4 bases from J, with 17 bases between. CDR3 length: 14 amino acids. CDR3 sequence: CASERVGGSYGYTF. The CDR3 DNA is TGTGCCAGCGAGCGGGTAGGGGGAAGCTATGGCTACACCTTC.

V is TRBV3-1 and J is TRBJ2-5; 11 bases match TRBD1. V was clipped by 4 bases and J by 3 bases; unmatched bases: 10. The length of the CDR3 is 17 residues. Germline V gene lookup returns CDR1 LGHDT and CDR2 YNNKEL (reference sequence). The CDR3 DNA reads as TGTGCCAGCAGCCCTAGTCCGGGACAGGGGGACAAAGAGACCCAGTACTTC. Protein sequence: CASSPSPGQGDKETQYF.

The gene calls are TRBV6-5 and TRBJ1-1; D gene ambiguous. V was cut by 6 bases and J by 4 bases, with 18 bases left in between. This CDR3 contains 15 residues. Germline CDR1 and CDR2: MNHEY and SVGAGI. Written as DNA, the CDR3 is TGTGCCAGCAGGCAGTCGAGGGAGAGAGTCACTGAAGCTTTCTTT. Translated: CASRQSRERVTEAFF.

The sample holds a few counts of this clonotype. The chain has TRBV27 and TRBJ2-7; D possibly corresponds to TRBD2 (6 bases). Deletions cut 1 base from V and 5 bases from J, with 15 bases between. The CDR3 consists of 15 residues. CDR1 MNHEY and CDR2 SMNVEV come from the germline V gene (reference sequence). DNA of the CDR3: TGTGCCAGCAGTTTATACGGGGGATTCCGGGACGAGCAGTACTTC. It yields the protein CASSLYGGFRDEQYF.

This clonotype has a handful of counts. The V gene is TRBV14, the J gene TRBJ2-2, with D perhaps being TRBD1 or TRBD2 (6 bases each). Trimming took off 1 base at V and 6 bases at J, with 12 bases between the two ends. The CDR3 contains 15 residues. Per germline, CDR1 SGHDN and CDR2 FVKESK. The CDR3 sequence is CASSQVPGGAGELFF. The CDR3 DNA reads TGTGCCAGCAGCCAAGTCCCCGGGGGCGCCGGGGAGCTGTTTTTT. Looking up the rest from reference TRBV14 and TRBJ2-2 gives the full variable domain: EAGVTQFPSHSVIEKGQTVTLRCDPISGHDNLYWYRRVMGKEIKFLLHFVKESKQDESGMPNNRFLAERTGGTYSTLKVQPAELEDSGVYFCASSQVPGGAGELFFGEGSRLTVL.

Regarding this clonotype: A read error is possible here, since a much larger clone lies one base away. The V call is TRBV11-3, the J call TRBJ2-1; D is possibly TRBD1 or TRBD2 (6 bases each). In germline, CDR1 is SGHNT, CDR2 YENEEA. The V end was cut by 5 bases, the J end by 9 bases, with 11 bases between. CDR3 length: 12 residues. The DNA for the CDR3 is TGTGCCAGCAGCCACGAGGGGGGTGAGCAGTTCTTC. It translates to CASSHEGGEQFF.

The rearrangement joins TRBV19 to TRBJ1-5; TRBD1 might be the D (6 bases). The V and J ends lost 3 bases and 8 bases respectively, with 11 bases between them. The CDR3 loop spans 13 amino acids. Germline V gene lookup returns CDR1 LNHDA and CDR2 SQIVND (reference sequence). CDR3 amino acids: CASSIPNREPQHF. CDR3 DNA: TGTGCCAGTAGTATCCCGAACAGGGAGCCCCAGCATTTT.

For this clonotype: A read error may explain this, as a much larger clone is one base away. The V call is TRBV28, the J call TRBJ2-7; D remains ambiguous. From germline, CDR1 is MDHEN and CDR2 SYDVKM. The CDR3 is 12 amino acids. Trimming took off 7 bases at V and 3 bases at J, with 10 bases between the two ends. The CDR3: CASNAELYEQYF. CDR3 sequence (DNA): TGTGCCAGCAACGCAGAGCTCTACGAGCAGTACTTC.

The genes are TRBV7-9 and TRBJ2-3; no clear D gene. CDR1 SEHNR and CDR2 FQNEAQ come from the germline V gene (reference sequence). The CDR3 length is 12 residues. Between the trimmed V and J ends, which lost 9 bases and 2 bases, there was a span of 9 bases. The CDR3 DNA follows: TGTGCCAGGGCTGGAACCACAGATACGCAGTATTTT. This translates into CARAGTTDTQYF.

This chain connects TRBV27 to TRBJ2-1; 7 bases line up with TRBD2. This CDR3 has 14 amino acids. Germline lookup yields CDR1 MNHEY and CDR2 SMNVEV (reference sequence). V dropped 6 bases and J dropped 5; count of bases not matched to a gene: 7. CDR3 amino acids: CASSVLGTNNEQFF. Here the CDR3 DNA reads TGTGCCAGCAGCGTCCTCGGGACTAACAATGAGCAGTTCTTC.

This clonotype was counted a few times. The DNA of the CDR3 is TGCGCCAGCACCCCCGGGACAGCACAAGAGACCCAGTACTTC. Translated: CASTPGTAQETQYF. The chain joins TRBV5-1 to TRBJ2-5, with TRBD1 identical over 7 bases. V trimming: 6 bases; J trimming: 2 bases; junction bases outside the gene matches: 7. The CDR3 length is 14 residues. CDR1 SGHRS and CDR2 YFSETQ come from the germline V gene.

This clonotype was seen more than once but under ten times. CDR3 sequence reads: CASTNPPAKRQYF. The DNA of the CDR3 is TGTGCCAGCACCAACCCGCCAGCCAAGAGGCAGTATTTT. The chain joins TRBV6-2 or TRBV6-3 to TRBJ2-3; D not certain. The V end lost 7 bases, the J end lost 11 bases, and 19 bases lay between the germline ends. The CDR3 has 13 residues. CDR1 is MNHEY, CDR2 SVGEGT, per germline.